This T cell receptor (beta chain) came from a study of siplizumab effects on memory and regulatory T cells. Researchers maintained the mixed lymphocyte reaction cells in coculture at 37°C for about six days. This table comes from immunoSEQ multiplex PCR, and its TCRdb copy is limited to in-frame clones, with some not included. Among about 14,000 clones, about 47% were seen once, and the ten largest hold about 9.4%. As to this clone: As yet, its antigen is unknown.

Germline CDR1 reads SGDLS; CDR2 reads YYNGEE. This CDR3 is built from 15 residues. V was pared by 4 bases and J by 6 bases, with 4 bases of the junction left unmatched. J is TRBJ2-1 and V is TRBV9; TRBD2 aligns across 13 bases. Source material: CFSE-low (dividing) CD4+ T cells sorted from an allogeneic mixed lymphocyte reaction. The clonotype was recovered from a human donor in good health; the cells came from an allogeneic mixed lymphocyte reaction. CDR3 DNA: TGTGCCAGCAGCAAACTAGCGGGAGGGCCCAATGAGCAGTTCTTC. Amino acid sequence: CASSKLAGGPNEQFF.